Listed here are 24 T cell receptor beta chains from one sample, sequenced in a study of OX40 agonist ivuxolimab in advanced cancers. Assay: immunoSEQ multiplex PCR; the TCRdb copy retains only in-frame clones and omits some. The sample contains 80,000 to 100,000 clones, approximately 94% of which appear only once. The input for sequencing was CD4+ or CD8+ T cells sorted from blood, taken in a trial of the OX40 agonist ivuxolimab. The receptors were sampled from an adult with an advanced solid tumor such as melanoma, head and neck, liver or kidney cancer.

The V call is TRBV10-2, the J call TRBJ1-2; D unclear. Trimming left V 0 bases short and J 2 bases short, with 13 bases between. The CDR3 is 16 amino acids. The V gene's germline CDR1 is WSHSY and CDR2 SAAADI. The CDR3 DNA reads TGCGCCAGCAGTGAGTCGGGTGTGAGGGCAAACTATGGCTACACCTTC. The encoded protein is CASSESGVRANYGYTF.

This chain connects TRBV6-5 to TRBJ2-1; D remains unclear. The V gene lost 0 bases and the J gene lost 5 bases, with 2 bases spanning the gap. The CDR3 runs to 12 residues. Germline-derived CDR1 and CDR2 are MNHEY and SVGAGI. The CDR3: CASSYSDNEQFF. The CDR3 bases are TGTGCCAGCAGTTACTCTGACAATGAGCAGTTCTTC.

V gene TRBV7-8 combines with J gene TRBJ2-7, with D possibly matching TRBD1 (6 bases). Germline values: CDR1 SGHVS, CDR2 FQNEAQ. Trimming took off 7 bases at V and 2 bases at J, with 15 bases between the two ends. The CDR3 runs to 14 residues. CDR3 sequence: CASTSRQGPYEQYF. The CDR3 bases are TGTGCCAGCACTTCCCGGCAGGGGCCCTACGAGCAGTACTTC.

This chain links TRBV20-1 with TRBJ1-1; D perhaps matches TRBD1 (5 bases). This CDR3 contains 10 residues. CDR1 and CDR2 from the germline V gene are DFQATT and SNEGSKA (reference sequence). The DNA of the CDR3 is TGCAGCTTAGGGGTCACTGAAGCTTTCTTT. It codes for CSLGVTEAFF.

In its sample, this clone was seen a few times. This chain connects TRBV19 to TRBJ2-7; TRBD2 matches at 8 bases. CDR3 length: 15 residues. Germline V CDR1 and CDR2: LNHDA, SQIVND (reference sequence). The V and J ends lost 6 bases and 2 bases, in that order; junction bases with no gene match: 9. CDR3 amino acids: CASRQSGSPAYEQYF. The CDR3 bases are TGTGCCAGTAGACAAAGCGGGAGCCCGGCCTACGAGCAGTACTTC.

The chain uses TRBV19 and TRBJ1-1, with D maybe TRBD1 (6 bases). V gave up 6 bases and J gave up 2 bases, with 22 bases separating them. Germline V gene sequence: CDR1 LNHDA, CDR2 SQIVND (reference sequence). The CDR3 spans 17 residues. In DNA, the CDR3 is TGTGCCAGTAGATTTCAGGGGTATGGGGTTATCAACACTGAAGCTTTCTTT. Protein sequence: CASRFQGYGVINTEAFF.

The CDR3 DNA sequence: TGTGCCAGCAGCCCCGACAGGTCCTATGGCTACACCTTC. This encodes CASSPDRSYGYTF. The chain combines TRBV6-1 with TRBJ1-2; perhaps TRBD1 as D (6 bases). Germline V gives CDR1 MNHNS, CDR2 SASEGT. V gave up 6 bases and J gave up 4 bases, with 12 bases separating them. This CDR3 is 13 amino acids long.

This clone was observed a single time. The J gene is TRBJ2-1, the V gene TRBV5-1, with D unresolved. V was clipped by 4 bases and J by 5 bases, with 7 bases between them. The CDR3 extends over 12 amino acids. In germline, CDR1 is SGHRS, CDR2 YFSETQ. The DNA of the CDR3 is TGCGCCAGCAGCGGTTGGGACAATGAGCAGTTCTTC. Translated: CASSGWDNEQFF.

This chain uses TRBV5-8 with TRBJ1-5; 9 positions match TRBD1. Germline V gives CDR1 SGHTS, CDR2 YDEGEE. The J segment lost 7 bases and the V segment lost 4 bases, leaving 9 bases of the junction unmatched. This CDR3 region has 15 residues. In DNA form, the CDR3 reads TGTGCCAGCAGCCTGGGGGACAGGGTAGGACAGCCCCAGCATTTT. It yields the protein CASSLGDRVGQPQHF.

This chain links TRBV2 with TRBJ2-3; D is uncertain. The germline V gene has CDR1 SNHLY and CDR2 FYNNEI. The CDR3 has 11 amino acids. V lost 9 bases and J 4 bases, leaving 8 bases between the germline ends. CDR3 in DNA: TGTGCCAGGGCCGGATCAGATACGCAGTATTTT. It is translated as CARAGSDTQYF.

The V gene is TRBV13, the J gene TRBJ2-3; 10 bases line up with TRBD2. Germline V lookup: CDR1 PRHDT, CDR2 FYEKMQ (reference sequence). V lost 5 bases to trimming and J lost 1 base; unmatched junction nucleotides: 9. The CDR3 consists of 17 residues. The CDR3 DNA sequence: TGTGCCAGCAGCCCGGTCCCCGGACTAGCGGGCACAGATACGCAGTATTTT. Amino acids: CASSPVPGLAGTDTQYF.

This rearrangement joins TRBV7-8 to TRBJ1-2; D not resolved. Per germline, CDR1 SGHVS and CDR2 FQNEAQ. V lost 1 base, J lost 5 bases, and 8 bases lay in between. The CDR3 extends over 13 amino acids. The CDR3 loop reads CASSLGTEYGYTF. CDR3 nucleotide sequence: TGTGCCAGCAGCTTAGGTACGGAGTATGGCTACACCTTC.

A note on this clone: The CDR3 does not close with the conserved phenylalanine or tryptophan, likely indicating a read error. No DNA is shown, since the ends of the CDR3 on it are uncertain; the CDR3 is the one TCRdb lists. J is TRBJ1-4 and V is TRBV30; TRBD1 reflects the table's D call only, with no check against the DNA. The length of the CDR3 is 10 amino acids, counting both ends. Germline loops: CDR1 GTSNPN, CDR2 SVGIG (reference sequence). CDR3 loop: CAWRPRTVPS.

The chain links TRBV6-1 to TRBJ2-1, with D possibly called TRBD1 or TRBD2 (5 bases each). The CDR3 has 11 amino acids. Germline V gene data show CDR1 as MNHNS and CDR2 as SASEGT. V gave up 8 bases and J gave up 6 bases, with 8 bases separating them. CDR3 region: CASGGGNEQFF. CDR3 nucleotides: TGTGCCAGCGGGGGTGGCAATGAGCAGTTCTTC.

J is TRBJ2-1 and V is TRBV7-9, with D hard to call. This CDR3 is built from 16 residues. V dropped 2 bases and J dropped 7 bases, with 18 bases sitting between them. CDR1 and CDR2 (germline): SEHNR, FQNEAQ (reference sequence). CDR3: CASSLWPLGFGNEQFF. The CDR3 DNA is TGTGCCAGCAGCTTATGGCCCTTGGGGTTTGGGAATGAGCAGTTCTTC.

The gene calls are TRBV9 and TRBJ1-1, with no clear D. Germline assignment: CDR1 SGDLS and CDR2 YYNGEE. CDR3 size: 15 residues. V shed 0 bases and J shed 1 base, with 10 bases lying between them. DNA for the CDR3: TGTGCCAGCAGCGTAGGAGGCAGCCGGAACACTGAAGCTTTCTTT. This gives the protein CASSVGGSRNTEAFF. The full variable domain, completed using reference TRBV9 and TRBJ1-1, is DSGVTQTPKHLITATGQRVTLRCSPRSGDLSVYWYQQSLDQGLQFLIQYYNGEERAKGNILERFSAQQFPDLHSELNLSSLELGDSALYFCASSVGGSRNTEAFFGQGTRLTVV.

The chain employs TRBV27 and TRBJ2-5; TRBD2 might be the D (6 bases). Trimming took 5 bases from V and 6 from J, leaving 22 bases between them. This CDR3 is 16 amino acids long. Germline V gene data show CDR1 as MNHEY and CDR2 as SMNVEV (reference sequence). As DNA, the CDR3 is TGTGCCAGCAGTGAAAAATGGCTGGCTAGCGCGAAGACCCAGTACTTC. Protein: CASSEKWLASAKTQYF.

V and J are TRBV27 and TRBJ2-5; TRBD1 is a possible D gene (6 bases). V was clipped by 6 bases and J by 7 bases, with 12 bases between them. Looked up from germline, CDR1 is MNHEY and CDR2 is SMNVEV (reference sequence). There are 12 residues in the CDR3. CDR3 in DNA: TGTGCCAGCAGCCCGACAGGACGGACCCAGTACTTC. As protein: CASSPTGRTQYF.

V gene TRBV29-1 combines with J gene TRBJ1-2; the D is unclear. This CDR3 comprises 13 residues. Germline V CDR1 and CDR2: SQVTM, ANQGSEA. Trimming stripped 4 bases from V and 5 bases from J, with 14 bases between. The CDR3 DNA follows: TGCAGCGTTGCAGTCCCCATGGTTTATGGCTACACCTTC. Translated, it gives CSVAVPMVYGYTF.

The rearrangement links TRBV30 to TRBJ2-3, with D maybe TRBD1 (6 bases). V gave up 0 bases and J gave up 2 bases, with 18 bases separating them. Germline V gene lookup returns CDR1 GTSNPN and CDR2 SVGIG (reference sequence). The CDR3 runs to 17 residues. The CDR3 reads CAWSVPPRGWDTDTQYF. CDR3 in DNA: TGTGCCTGGAGTGTCCCTCCCAGGGGATGGGACACAGATACGCAGTATTTT.

This clone occurred once. V and J are TRBV6-1 and TRBJ1-5; no reliable D call. The germline V gene encodes CDR1 MNHNS and CDR2 SASEGT. V lost 1 base to trimming and J lost 1 base, with 11 bases between them. This CDR3 comprises 16 residues. The CDR3 nucleotides are TGTGCCAGCAGTGAAGTCGGAGGCTGGAGCAATCAGCCCCAGCATTTT. Amino acids: CASSEVGGWSNQPQHF.

A note on this clone: The sample carries other DNA sequences with the same CDR3. V and J are TRBV5-6 and TRBJ2-7, with D unclear. V was pared by 1 base and J by 0 bases, with 2 bases between. Germline V lookup: CDR1 SGHDT, CDR2 YYEEEE. The CDR3 consists of 12 residues. The DNA of the CDR3 is TGTGCCAGCAGCTTGAGCTCCTACGAGCAGTACTTC. This sequence encodes CASSLSSYEQYF.

The V gene is TRBV6-6, the J gene TRBJ2-7; TRBD1 aligns across 8 bases. The CDR3 is 15 amino acids. Germline values: CDR1 MNHNY, CDR2 SVGAGI (reference sequence). The J segment lost 2 bases and the V segment lost 5 bases, leaving 8 bases of the junction unmatched. The CDR3, as DNA: TGTGCCAGCAGTGACACGGAACAGGGGGCCTACGAGCAGTACTTC. Translating it yields CASSDTEQGAYEQYF.

CDR3 residues: CAWVPFPGLAGGTHTGELFF. The DNA for the CDR3 is TGTGCCTGGGTCCCTTTTCCGGGACTAGCGGGGGGAACGCACACCGGGGAGCTGTTTTTT. The chain has TRBV30 and TRBJ2-2; 15 bases are shared with TRBD2. CDR1 and CDR2 (germline): GTSNPN, SVGIG (reference sequence). With V trimmed by 5 bases and J by 3 bases, 16 bases remained unmatched. This CDR3 is 20 amino acids long.